This TCR beta chain appears in the sequencing data of a study of identical twins. Broader study findings: Zero-insertion findings could be partly confounded by invariant cells (MAIT and iNKT cells). Without tracking the same donors, conclusions rested on cross-sectional statistical analysis.

MiXCR was run by TCRdb on the 5' RACE reads, yielding one entry per CDR3 protein. The sample has some 760,000 distinct CDR3 sequences; about 20% are singletons. In regard to this clonotype: Its specificity is unknown.

A further study also used this sample, focusing on T cells expressing NK-cell markers. From that study: The share of CD8+ T cells held by dominant NKG2C+ clonotypes was about 1.0-8% in several donors.

The TCR was taken from a woman younger than 30 in good health. The source material was PBMCs.

DNA for the CDR3: TGCGCCAGCAGCTTGTTGCTACTAGCGGGGGGCACCGGGGAGCTGTTTTTT. This codes for CASSLLLLAGGTGELFF. The chain combines TRBV5-1 with TRBJ2-2; 12 positions match TRBD2. Germline CDR1 SGHRS, CDR2 YFSETQ. V lost 1 base and J lost 4; bases outside the gene matches: 5. The CDR3 is made up of 17 amino acids.